The 24 T cell receptor beta chains below come from one sample, sequenced in a study of T cells of healthy individuals. TCRdb itself ran the 5' RACE reads through MiXCR, one entry per CDR3 protein. The sample holds roughly 87,000 distinct CDR3 sequences, approximately 18% seen once. Receptors were obtained from a human donor in good health.

This clonotype has only a few counts. V and J are TRBV11-1 and TRBJ2-5, with D hard to call. This CDR3 is 14 amino acids long. Germline CDR1 reads SGHAT; CDR2 reads FQDESV (reference sequence). The ends were cut back, 5 bases at V and 2 bases at J, with 12 bases in the middle. In nucleotides, the CDR3 is TGTGCCAGCAGCCCTCGTGGGGTACAAGAGACCCAGTACTTC. This translates into CASSPRGVQETQYF.

This chain uses TRBV2 with TRBJ2-4; 10 bases fit TRBD1. CDR3 length: 15 amino acids. V was pared by 7 bases and J by 0 bases, with 3 bases of the junction left unmatched. Per the germline V gene, CDR1 is SNHLY and CDR2 is FYNNEI. The chain's CDR3 is CASTGQGIAKNIQYF. The CDR3 bases are TGTGCCAGCACGGGACAGGGGATAGCCAAAAACATTCAGTACTTC.

This clonotype was counted ten times or more. V usage is TRBV4-3 and J usage is TRBJ1-6; D not resolved. The CDR3 extends over 15 amino acids. Trimming cost V 2 bases and J 9 bases, with 14 bases left between them. CDR1 is LGHNA and CDR2 is YSLEER in the germline V gene. This CDR3 reads CASSQSWEIPSPLHF. The DNA of the CDR3 is TGCGCCAGCAGCCAATCCTGGGAAATACCTTCACCCCTCCACTTT.

This clonotype has just a few counts. The V call is TRBV12-3 or TRBV12-4, the J call TRBJ1-2; D call uncertain. Trimming left V 4 bases short and J 5 bases short, with 8 bases between. The CDR3 runs to 12 residues. The CDR3, as DNA: TGTGCCAGCAGTTCAAGGTTGTATGGCTACACCTTC. Amino acids: CASSSRLYGYTF.

This clonotype showed up just a few times. The J gene is TRBJ1-3, the V gene TRBV7-2, with 10 bases aligning to TRBD1. CDR1 and CDR2 (germline): SGHTA, FQGNSA. Trimming took 5 bases from V and 3 from J; bases not matched to a gene: 4. The CDR3 extends over 15 amino acids. CDR3 in amino acids: CASSRQGALGNTIYF. In DNA, the CDR3 is TGTGCCAGCAGCAGACAGGGGGCGCTTGGAAACACCATATATTTT.

This chain uses TRBV6-2 or TRBV6-3 with TRBJ2-7; D unclear. Germline-derived CDR1 and CDR2 are MNHEY and SVGEGT. This CDR3 has 11 residues. The V and J ends lost 8 bases and 5 bases respectively, with 10 bases between them. CDR3 coding DNA: TGTGCCAGCTCGGACGCTGACGAGCAGTACTTC. Protein sequence: CASSDADEQYF.

The chain combines TRBV20-1 with TRBJ2-1; D gene uncertain. Germline V CDR1 and CDR2: DFQATT, SNEGSKA (reference sequence). The CDR3 runs to 13 residues. Trimming shortened V by 7 bases and J by 0 bases, and 10 bases separated the two germline ends. CDR3 coding DNA: TGCAGTGTATCCGAGAGCTCCTACAATGAGCAGTTCTTC. Translation: CSVSESSYNEQFF.

The chain is built from TRBV19 and TRBJ2-2; 9 positions match TRBD2. Germline CDR1 reads LNHDA; CDR2 reads SQIVND (reference sequence). The CDR3 loop spans 14 amino acids. V lost 5 bases to trimming and J lost 7 bases; unmatched junction nucleotides: 5. CDR3 sequence: CASSWVAGDGELFF. The CDR3 DNA reads TGTGCCAGTAGTTGGGTAGCGGGAGACGGGGAGCTGTTTTTT.

This clonotype was counted at least ten times. The chain is built from TRBV18 and TRBJ1-5, with a tentative D call TRBD1 (6 bases). V dropped 0 bases and J dropped 0 bases, with 9 bases sitting between them. Germline CDR1 KGHSH, CDR2 LQKENI. The CDR3 covers 16 residues. CDR3 bases: TGTGCCAGCTCACCACCGGGACAAAATAGCAATCAGCCCCAGCATTTT. Translation gives CASSPPGQNSNQPQHF.

The chain uses TRBV4-1 and TRBJ1-5, with TRBD1 as a possible D gene (5 bases). Germline V lookup: CDR1 MGHRA, CDR2 YSYEKL. The CDR3 has 14 amino acids. With 5 bases removed from V and 4 bases from J, the gap between germline ends came to 12 bases. CDR3 sequence: CASSSLGENQPQHF. CDR3 in DNA: TGCGCCAGCAGCAGCCTGGGGGAAAATCAGCCCCAGCATTTT.

V and J are TRBV5-1 and TRBJ2-3, with a tentative D call TRBD2 (6 bases). Germline loops: CDR1 SGHRS, CDR2 YFSETQ. Deletions cut 4 bases from V and 1 base from J, with 13 bases between. CDR3 length: 15 residues. The CDR3, as DNA: TGCGCCAGCAGCGAGGAGGGGCACCGCACAGATACGCAGTATTTT. As protein: CASSEEGHRTDTQYF.

This clonotype was recorded many times. The J gene is TRBJ2-1, the V gene TRBV20-1; 8 bases fit TRBD2. The CDR3 contains 12 residues. Germline CDR1 and CDR2: DFQATT and SNEGSKA (reference sequence). The junction had 5 bases not matched to a gene; V was cut back by 3 bases and J by 10 bases. The chain's CDR3 is CSAREREWEQFF. The CDR3 nucleotides read TGCAGTGCTAGGGAGCGGGAGTGGGAGCAGTTCTTC.

The chain couples TRBV20-1 to TRBJ2-5; 10 bases agree with TRBD2. This CDR3 is 13 amino acids long. Germline values: CDR1 DFQATT, CDR2 SNEGSKA (reference sequence). V gave up 2 bases and J gave up 5 bases; unmatched junction bases: 2. CDR3 DNA sequence: TGCAGTGCTAGAACTAGCGGGATCGAGACCCAGTACTTC. This sequence encodes CSARTSGIETQYF.

This clonotype turned up a few times. The rearrangement joins TRBV7-2 to TRBJ2-5; D unresolved. The germline gives CDR1 SGHTA, CDR2 FQGNSA. V lost 1 base and J lost 4, with 7 bases in between. The CDR3 length is 13 residues. The CDR3 sequence is CASSLVWGETQYF. In DNA form, the CDR3 reads TGTGCCAGCAGCTTAGTTTGGGGAGAGACCCAGTACTTC.

V and J are TRBV6-6 and TRBJ2-7; 7 bases fit TRBD1. CDR3 length: 13 residues. Germline V gene lookup returns CDR1 MNHNY and CDR2 SVGAGI (reference sequence). V was clipped by 2 bases and J by 5 bases; unmatched bases: 3. CDR3: CASSYRGGDEQYF. The CDR3 DNA reads TGTGCCAGCAGTTACCGAGGGGGCGACGAGCAGTACTTC.

This clonotype was picked up many times. The chain links TRBV6-2 or TRBV6-3 to TRBJ1-1; D is ambiguous. Between the trimmed V and J ends, which lost 8 bases and 3 bases, there was a span of 16 bases. The CDR3 contains 14 residues. Germline assignment: CDR1 MNHEY and CDR2 SVGEGT. In DNA form, the CDR3 reads TGTGCCAGCCTATCTCGCCCCCCTTACACTGAAGCTTTCTTT. Its translation: CASLSRPPYTEAFF.

J is TRBJ1-2 and V is TRBV7-2; maybe TRBD1 (6 bases). Trimming took off 5 bases at V and 9 bases at J, with 22 bases between the two ends. The CDR3 has 15 amino acids. CDR1 and CDR2 from the germline V gene are SGHTA and FQGNSA. The CDR3 coding sequence is TGTGCCAGCAGCCCTGGGGGGGGGGCCGGCAGGAGCTACACCTTC. Its protein product is CASSPGGGAGRSYTF.

This clonotype was seen many times. The chain employs TRBV15 and TRBJ1-1, with unresolved D. The length of the CDR3 is 13 residues. Per the germline V gene, CDR1 is LNHNV and CDR2 is YYDKDF (reference sequence). Trimming removed 9 bases from V and 2 bases from J, with 13 bases in between. The CDR3 DNA reads as TGTGCCACTTCCCCCCCCCTAAACACTGAAGCTTTCTTT. It translates to CATSPPLNTEAFF.

This clonotype has at least ten counts. V usage is TRBV24-1 and J usage is TRBJ2-3, with TRBD1 identical over 8 bases. V shed 7 bases and J 5 bases; nucleotides not matched to a gene: 7. CDR3 size: 14 residues. From germline, CDR1 is KGHDR and CDR2 SFDVKD. The CDR3 is CATSSGQGGDTQYF. Here the CDR3 DNA reads TGTGCCACCAGCTCCGGACAGGGTGGAGATACGCAGTATTTT.

This rearrangement joins TRBV9 to TRBJ2-1, with 9 nucleotides matching TRBD2. Germline loops: CDR1 SGDLS, CDR2 YYNGEE. The junction had 7 bases not matched to a gene; V was cut back by 2 bases and J by 1 base. This CDR3 has 17 amino acids. CDR3 in DNA: TGTGCCAGCAGCGTCTCAATAGCGGGAGTTTCCTACAATGAGCAGTTCTTC. Amino acid sequence: CASSVSIAGVSYNEQFF. The full variable domain, rest sourced from reference TRBV9 and TRBJ2-1, is DSGVTQTPKHLITATGQRVTLRCSPRSGDLSVYWYQQSLDQGLQFLIQYYNGEERAKGNILERFSAQQFPDLHSELNLSSLELGDSALYFCASSVSIAGVSYNEQFFGPGTRLTVL.

This chain links TRBV28 with TRBJ2-1; D is perhaps TRBD1 or TRBD2 (5 bases each). The CDR3 is 15 amino acids. The germline V gene encodes CDR1 MDHEN and CDR2 SYDVKM. V gave up 6 bases and J gave up 8 bases, with 20 bases separating them. The CDR3 sequence is CASSTGASNLDEQFF. CDR3 in DNA: TGTGCCAGCAGCACCGGGGCTAGTAACCTCGATGAGCAGTTCTTC.

This clonotype was recorded at least ten times. The rearrangement uses TRBV20-1 and TRBJ2-1; tentatively, D is TRBD2 (5 bases). Trimming left V 3 bases short and J 4 bases short, with 10 bases between. The CDR3 is made up of 13 amino acids. Germline CDR1 is DFQATT and CDR2 is SNEGSKA (reference sequence). The CDR3 nucleotides read TGCAGTGCTAGCCTCGACTATTACAATGAGCAGTTCTTC. This encodes CSASLDYYNEQFF.

This clonotype was seen a single time. The V call is TRBV7-2, the J call TRBJ2-2; 10 nucleotides match TRBD2. V was pared by 3 bases and J by 2 bases, with 9 bases of the junction left unmatched. CDR1 and CDR2 (germline): SGHTA, FQGNSA. The length of the CDR3 is 18 residues. The DNA of the CDR3 is TGTGCCAGCAGCTTGGATTGGAGACTAGCGGGCAACACCGGGGAGCTGTTTTTT. Translating it yields CASSLDWRLAGNTGELFF.

The chain couples TRBV6-1 to TRBJ1-1; D gene unclear. The CDR3 length is 13 residues. Trimming took off 4 bases at V and 3 bases at J, with 9 bases between the two ends. Germline CDR1 reads MNHNS; CDR2 reads SASEGT. CDR3 bases: TGTGCCAGCAGTGGTTGGGTGGACACTGAAGCTTTCTTT. This encodes CASSGWVDTEAFF.